This T cell receptor beta chain originates from a study of cytomegalovirus exposure and HLA in healthy donors. On this clone itself: Its antigen is as yet unknown.

Study-level results: Rarity characterized most TCR sequences, yet some public TCRs appeared in many donors.

V was clipped by 7 bases and J by 5 bases, with 14 bases between them. Germline loops: CDR1 SQVTM, CDR2 ANQGSEA. This CDR3 comprises 12 residues. Vbeta (60) and Jbeta (13) primers were used in the PCR. The protocol was immunoSEQ multiplex PCR, while the TCRdb copy is restricted to in-frame clones and leaves out a portion. The sample has 160,000 or so clones, roughly four fifths seen once. These donors counted as nominally healthy when sampled, but unrecorded immune exposures were likely. This chain uses TRBV29-1 with TRBJ1-1; TRBD1 is a possible D gene (5 bases). This receptor was identified in a man aged 45 to 65 in good health and CMV-seropositive. The specimen was PBMCs. The CDR3 region is CSAEPRGTEAFF. DNA for the CDR3: TGCAGCGCCGAACCAAGGGGAACTGAAGCTTTCTTT.